This TCR beta chain was identified in a study of OX40 agonist ivuxolimab in advanced cancers. TCRdb's copy holds only in-frame clones and misses some; the assay was immunoSEQ multiplex PCR. The data show roughly 80,000 clones, approximately 85% seen once. The germline gives CDR1 SGHNT, CDR2 YYREEE (reference sequence). The CDR3 totals 14 residues. Trimming stripped 0 bases from V and 2 bases from J, with 8 bases between. The sample in question was CD4+ or CD8+ T cells sorted from blood, obtained in a trial of the OX40 agonist ivuxolimab. The TCR sequence derives from an adult with an advanced solid tumor such as melanoma, head and neck, liver or kidney cancer. J is TRBJ1-2 and V is TRBV5-4; D is possibly TRBD1 (5 bases). CDR3 coding DNA: TGTGCCAGCAGCTTGGATGGGGGAAACTATGGCTACACCTTC. This translates into CASSLDGGNYGYTF. The variable domain in full, with the rest retrieved from reference TRBV5-4 and TRBJ1-2, is ETGVTQSPTHLIKTRGQQVTLRCSSQSGHNTVSWYQQALGQGPQFIFQYYREEENGRGNFPPRFSGLQFPNYSSELNVNALELDDSALYLCASSLDGGNYGYTFGSGTRLTVV.